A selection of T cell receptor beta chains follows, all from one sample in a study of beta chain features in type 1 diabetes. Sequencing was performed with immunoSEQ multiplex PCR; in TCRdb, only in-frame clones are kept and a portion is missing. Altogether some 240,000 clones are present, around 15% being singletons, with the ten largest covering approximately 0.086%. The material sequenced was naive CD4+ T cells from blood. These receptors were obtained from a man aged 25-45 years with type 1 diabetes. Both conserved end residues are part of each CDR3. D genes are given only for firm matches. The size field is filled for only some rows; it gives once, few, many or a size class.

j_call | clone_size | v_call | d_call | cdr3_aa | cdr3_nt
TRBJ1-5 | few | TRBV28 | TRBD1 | CASSSPTGTGDQPQHF | TGTGCCAGCAGTTCGCCGACCGGGACAGGTGATCAGCCCCAGCATTTT
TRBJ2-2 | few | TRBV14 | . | CASSQSGTGELFF | TGTGCCAGCAGCCAATCAGGAACCGGGGAGCTGTTTTTT
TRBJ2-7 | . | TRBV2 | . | CASSEYYEQYF | TGTGCCAGCAGCGAGTACTACGAGCAGTACTTC
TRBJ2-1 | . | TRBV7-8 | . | CASSLNRDNEQFF | TGTGCCAGCAGCCTCAATCGAGACAATGAGCAGTTCTTC
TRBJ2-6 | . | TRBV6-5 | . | CASSYEGAGANVLTF | TGTGCCAGCAGTTACGAGGGGGCTGGGGCCAACGTCCTGACTTTC
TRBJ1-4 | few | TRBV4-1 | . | CASSQAGAPSNEKLFF | TGCGCCAGCAGCCAGGCGGGGGCTCCGTCTAATGAAAAACTGTTTTTT
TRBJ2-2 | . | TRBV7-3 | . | CASSPGQNTGELFF | TGTGCCAGCAGCCCGGGACAGAACACCGGGGAGCTGTTTTTT
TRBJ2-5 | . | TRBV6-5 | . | CASSYSSTEETQYF | TGTGCCAGCAGTTACTCCTCAACAGAAGAGACCCAGTACTTC
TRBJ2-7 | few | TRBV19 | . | CASSIRREGSYEQYF | TGTGCCAGTAGTATAAGAAGGGAAGGTAGCTACGAGCAGTACTTC
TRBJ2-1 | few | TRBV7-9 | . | CASSAGYNEQFF | TGTGCCAGCAGCGCGGGGTACAATGAGCAGTTCTTC
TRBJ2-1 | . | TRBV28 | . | CASSLGGVYNEQFF | TGTGCCAGCAGTTTGGGCGGTGTCTACAATGAGCAGTTCTTC
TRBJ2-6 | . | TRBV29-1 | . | CSVNWVAGANVLTF | TGCAGCGTTAACTGGGTAGCTGGGGCCAACGTCCTGACTTTC
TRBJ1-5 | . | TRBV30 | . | CAWSVHSRGNQPQHF | TGTGCCTGGAGTGTACATTCACGGGGGAATCAGCCCCAGCATTTT
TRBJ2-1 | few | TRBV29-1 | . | CSLSVYNEQFF | TGCAGCTTGAGTGTGTACAATGAGCAGTTCTTC
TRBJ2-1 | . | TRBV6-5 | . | CASGTYRVSYNEQFF | TGTGCCAGCGGAACGTACAGGGTTAGCTACAATGAGCAGTTCTTC
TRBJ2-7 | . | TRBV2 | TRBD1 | CASTRDRFYEQYF | TGTGCCAGCACACGGGACAGGTTCTACGAGCAGTACTTC
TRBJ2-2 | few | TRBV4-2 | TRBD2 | CASSQGLADTGELFF | TGTGCCAGCAGCCAAGGACTAGCGGACACCGGGGAGCTGTTTTTT
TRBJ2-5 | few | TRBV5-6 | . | CASSSQETQYF | TGTGCCAGCAGCTCACAAGAGACCCAGTACTTC
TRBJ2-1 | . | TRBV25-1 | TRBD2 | CASSPTSGSGNEQFF | TGTGCCAGCAGTCCGACTAGCGGGAGCGGGAATGAGCAGTTCTTC
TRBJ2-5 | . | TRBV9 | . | CASSLGGSQETQYF | TGTGCCAGCAGTCTGGGGGGCAGTCAAGAGACCCAGTACTTC
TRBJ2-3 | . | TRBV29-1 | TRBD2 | CSVVRLAGSTDTQYF | TGCAGCGTTGTCCGACTAGCGGGAAGCACAGATACGCAGTATTTT
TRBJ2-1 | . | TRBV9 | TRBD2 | CASTVGTTRGEQFF | TGTGCCAGCACCGTGGGGACTACACGGGGGGAGCAGTTCTTC